One and the same sample provided the 20 T cell receptor beta chains below, sequenced in a study of T cell responses to AZD1222 COVID-19 vaccine (dated by TCRdb to about 2021). The sample's time point label, in plain terms: baseline before first vaccination. The library was built by means of the immunoSEQ multiplex PCR assay. As stored in TCRdb, this immuneACCESS dataset retains in-frame rearrangements with V and J assigned. A fraction of the clones does not appear; measured against another copy, unresolved V genes explain less than half of the discrepancy, and the remainder lacks a known reason. This sample is represented by some 130,000 clones; around 86% of them were singletons. 6.3% of the sample comes from the top ten. This specimen was peripheral blood, taken on day 0 of AZD1222 vaccination. All receptors derive from an adult in good health.

The V call is TRBV7-9, the J call TRBJ2-2; perhaps TRBD1 as D (6 bases). The germline V gene has CDR1 SEHNR and CDR2 FQNEAQ (reference sequence). Deletions cut 4 bases from V and 1 base from J, with 16 bases between. This CDR3 has 17 amino acids. The CDR3 DNA reads TGTGCCAGCAGCTGGCCGGGTTGGACAGAGAACACCGGGGAGCTGTTTTTT. Translation gives CASSWPGWTENTGELFF.

This clone was detected once. The genes are TRBV6-5 and TRBJ1-6; D is uncertain. This CDR3 has 15 amino acids. Germline V lookup: CDR1 MNHEY, CDR2 SVGAGI. Deletions cut 0 bases from V and 3 bases from J, with 6 bases between. CDR3 coding DNA: TGTGCCAGCAGTTACTCGGGCGACTATAATTCACCCCTCCACTTT. It translates to CASSYSGDYNSPLHF.

The rearrangement uses TRBV5-6 and TRBJ2-2; D remains ambiguous. V lost 2 bases to trimming and J lost 5 bases, with 13 bases between them. The CDR3 is 15 amino acids. CDR1 and CDR2 from the germline V gene are SGHDT and YYEEEE. CDR3 bases: TGTGCCAGCAGCTTTAACTCCCGGCGGACCGGGGAGCTGTTTTTT. Protein: CASSFNSRRTGELFF. Complete variable domain (other parts from reference TRBV5-6 and TRBJ2-2): DAGVTQSPTHLIKTRGQQVTLRCSPKSGHDTVSWYQQALGQGPQFIFQYYEEEERQRGNFPDRFSGHQFPNYSSELNVNALLLGDSALYLCASSFNSRRTGELFFGEGSRLTVL.

The chain links TRBV4-1 to TRBJ2-2; 7 nucleotides agree with TRBD1. CDR3 length equals 13 residues. Unmatched junction bases numbered 6, after V lost 5 bases and J lost 9 bases. Germline CDR1 MGHRA, CDR2 YSYEKL. The DNA for the CDR3 is TGCGCCAGCAGCTTGACAGGGTTCCGGGAGCTGTTTTTT. Translation: CASSLTGFRELFF.

This chain joins TRBV10-3 and TRBJ2-2; 8 bases align to TRBD1. In germline, CDR1 is ENHRY, CDR2 SYGVKD. V gave up 0 bases and J gave up 5 bases; unmatched junction bases: 11. The CDR3 extends over 18 amino acids. The CDR3 loop reads CAISESNVGQGATGELFF. CDR3 DNA sequence: TGTGCCATCAGTGAGTCGAATGTAGGACAGGGAGCAACCGGGGAGCTGTTTTTT.

Only a few counts were recorded for this clone. V and J are TRBV19 and TRBJ2-3; D perhaps matches TRBD2 (5 bases). V lost 3 bases and J 5 bases, leaving 12 bases between the germline ends. The CDR3 runs 14 residues. The germline V gene encodes CDR1 LNHDA and CDR2 SQIVND (reference sequence). This CDR3 reads CASSIRGLVDTQYF. CDR3 DNA: TGTGCCAGTAGTATTCGAGGGTTAGTAGATACGCAGTATTTT.

This rearrangement joins TRBV15 to TRBJ1-2; maybe TRBD1 (6 bases). In germline, CDR1 is LNHNV, CDR2 YYDKDF (reference sequence). The CDR3 is 16 residues long. Trimming took off 0 bases at V and 0 bases at J, with 11 bases between the two ends. In DNA, the CDR3 is TGTGCCACCAGCAGAGATACGGGGGGCGCTAACTATGGCTACACCTTC. Translating gives CATSRDTGGANYGYTF. Full variable domain (missing parts from reference TRBV15 and TRBJ1-2): DAMVIQNPRYQVTQFGKPVTLSCSQTLNHNVMYWYQQKSSQAPKLLFHYYDKDFNNEADTPDNFQSRRPNTSFCFLDIRSPGLGDTAMYLCATSRDTGGANYGYTFGSGTRLTVV.

The rearrangement links TRBV13 to TRBJ1-2; D is unresolved. CDR3 length: 13 amino acids. Looked up from germline, CDR1 is PRHDT and CDR2 is FYEKMQ (reference sequence). Trimming shortened V by 0 bases and J by 2 bases, and 4 bases separated the two germline ends. CDR3 residues: CASSLGANYGYTF. CDR3 bases: TGTGCCAGCAGCTTAGGGGCGAACTATGGCTACACCTTC.

The chain uses TRBV5-8 and TRBJ1-3, with D hard to call. The V and J ends lost 4 bases and 7 bases respectively, with 15 bases between them. Germline V gives CDR1 SGHTS, CDR2 YDEGEE. This CDR3 is 14 amino acids long. The CDR3 region is CASSLGKGRNTIYF. CDR3 in DNA: TGTGCCAGCAGCCTAGGTAAAGGCAGGAACACCATATATTTT.

The rearrangement joins TRBV7-9 to TRBJ1-1; 8 bases match TRBD1. This CDR3 is built from 15 residues. Germline CDR1 is SEHNR and CDR2 is FQNEAQ (reference sequence). V was clipped by 5 bases and J by 2 bases; unmatched bases: 7. The CDR3 sequence: CASSLPGQENTEAFF. The DNA for the CDR3 is TGTGCCAGCAGCCTACCGGGACAGGAAAACACTGAAGCTTTCTTT.

This clone was seen once. The rearrangement links TRBV12-5 to TRBJ1-1; perhaps TRBD1 as D (5 bases). Germline V CDR1 and CDR2: LGHNT, FRNRAP. CDR3 length: 12 residues. V was shortened by 7 bases and J by 5 bases, with 11 bases between the two germline ends. The CDR3 here is CASVSGGTEAFF. The CDR3 DNA is TGTGCTAGTGTCTCCGGGGGGACTGAAGCTTTCTTT.

The chain combines TRBV24-1 with TRBJ1-5; a possible D gene is TRBD1 (5 bases). The V gene's germline CDR1 is KGHDR and CDR2 SFDVKD. The CDR3 is 14 amino acids. V lost 7 bases and J 4 bases, leaving 13 bases between the germline ends. CDR3 region: CATSPGGGNQPQHF. Here the CDR3 DNA reads TGTGCCACCAGCCCGGGCGGGGGGAATCAGCCCCAGCATTTT.

This clone has only a few counts. The chain joins TRBV2 to TRBJ1-2; D is possibly TRBD1 (6 bases). Germline V CDR1 and CDR2: SNHLY, FYNNEI. V lost 8 bases and J 3 bases, leaving 13 bases between the germline ends. This CDR3 spans 13 amino acids. CDR3 amino acids: CASLWGGYYGYTF. CDR3 bases: TGTGCCAGCCTTTGGGGGGGCTACTATGGCTACACCTTC. Supplemented by reference TRBV2 and TRBJ1-2, the full variable domain reads EPEVTQTPSHQVTQMGQEVILRCVPISNHLYFYWYRQILGQKVEFLVSFYNNEISEKSEIFDDQFSVERPDGSNFTLKIRSTKLEDSAMYFCASLWGGYYGYTFGSGTRLTVV.

The CDR3 reads CASSTGRLGATQYF. CDR3 nucleotides: TGTGCCAGCAGTACTGGACGCCTTGGAGCTACGCAGTATTTT. The chain is built from TRBV5-6 and TRBJ2-3; D uncertain. Germline V lookup: CDR1 SGHDT, CDR2 YYEEEE. Trimming stripped 5 bases from V and 8 bases from J, with 18 bases between. The length of the CDR3 is 14 residues.

This chain connects TRBV7-2 to TRBJ2-1; 9 positions agree with TRBD2. The J segment lost 6 bases and the V segment lost 5 bases, leaving 8 bases of the junction unmatched. The CDR3 is made up of 15 amino acids. Looked up from germline, CDR1 is SGHTA and CDR2 is FQGNSA. CDR3 amino acids: CASSLWAGGLNEQFF. The CDR3 DNA follows: TGTGCCAGCAGCCTTTGGGCGGGGGGGCTCAATGAGCAGTTCTTC. The entire variable domain, with the rest obtained from reference TRBV7-2 and TRBJ2-1, is as follows: GAGVSQSPSNKVTEKGKDVELRCDPISGHTALYWYRQSLGQGLEFLIYFQGNSAPDKSGLPSDRFSAERTGGSVSTLTIQRTQQEDSAVYLCASSLWAGGLNEQFFGPGTRLTVL.

This chain uses TRBV7-8 with TRBJ2-3; D is uncertain. V lost 1 base, J lost 1 base, and 3 bases lay in between. CDR1 is SGHVS and CDR2 is FQNEAQ in the germline V gene. This CDR3 region has 13 residues. The CDR3, as DNA: TGTGCCAGCAGCTTAGGGGGCACAGATACGCAGTATTTT. Its translation: CASSLGGTDTQYF.

The chain employs TRBV7-9 and TRBJ1-6; 7 bases line up with TRBD1. The CDR3 sequence is 15 residues long. Germline V lookup: CDR1 SEHNR, CDR2 FQNEAQ (reference sequence). V shed 0 bases and J 7 bases; nucleotides not matched to a gene: 3. The CDR3 sequence: CASSLAAGGNSPLHF. The CDR3 DNA follows: TGTGCCAGCAGCTTAGCAGCAGGGGGGAATTCACCCCTCCACTTT.

The chain couples TRBV5-1 to TRBJ1-4; 11 nucleotides align to TRBD1. Germline loops: CDR1 SGHRS, CDR2 YFSETQ. The CDR3 is made up of 14 amino acids. J lost 11 bases, V lost 3 bases, and 6 bases had no gene match. The CDR3 region is CASSWMGQGVKLFF. The CDR3 DNA reads as TGCGCCAGCAGCTGGATGGGACAGGGGGTTAAACTGTTTTTT. Drawing the rest from reference TRBV5-1 and TRBJ1-4, the complete variable domain is KAGVTQTPRYLIKTRGQQVTLSCSPISGHRSVSWYQQTPGQGLQFLFEYFSETQRNKGNFPGRFSGRQFSNSRSEMNVSTLELGDSALYLCASSWMGQGVKLFFGSGTQLSVL.

This chain joins TRBV7-9 and TRBJ1-4; no clear D. Germline CDR1 SEHNR, CDR2 FQNEAQ (reference sequence). The CDR3 runs 11 residues. Trimming took 1 base from V and 10 from J, leaving 4 bases between them. CDR3 in amino acids: CASSLGGKLFF. The CDR3 region has the DNA TGTGCCAGCAGCTTAGGCGGAAAACTGTTTTTT. The whole variable domain, filled in from reference TRBV7-9 and TRBJ1-4, reads DTGVSQNPRHKITKRGQNVTFRCDPISEHNRLYWYRQTLGQGPEFLTYFQNEAQLEKSRLLSDRFSAERPKGSFSTLEIQRTEQGDSAMYLCASSLGGKLFFGSGTQLSVL.

V usage is TRBV2 and J usage is TRBJ2-2; D perhaps matches TRBD2 (6 bases). CDR1 and CDR2 (germline): SNHLY, FYNNEI. The CDR3 contains 15 residues. V shed 4 bases and J shed 6 bases, with 15 bases lying between them. CDR3 residues: CASSGNRRAAGELFF. Here the CDR3 DNA reads TGTGCCAGCAGTGGAAACAGGAGGGCCGCCGGGGAGCTGTTTTTT.